These 8 T cell receptor beta chains originate from one sample sequenced in a study of blood T cell repertoires in COVID-19. TCRdb's copy holds only in-frame clones and misses some; the assay was immunoSEQ multiplex PCR. The sample yields roughly 310,000 clones, 88% seen once. The sample was peripheral blood. All receptors derive from a woman in her 50s with active or convalescent COVID-19.

The J gene is TRBJ2-3, the V gene TRBV11-2; 11 nucleotides agree with TRBD2. CDR1 is SGHAT and CDR2 is FQNNGV in the germline V gene. V trimming: 1 base; J trimming: 2 bases; junction bases outside the gene matches: 5. The CDR3 extends over 17 amino acids. The CDR3 sequence: CASSLGLAGLSTDTQYF. CDR3 nucleotide sequence: TGTGCCAGCAGCTTAGGACTAGCGGGGCTTTCCACAGATACGCAGTATTTT.

The rearrangement links TRBV19 to TRBJ1-2; 10 bases fit TRBD1. Germline V gene sequence: CDR1 LNHDA, CDR2 SQIVND (reference sequence). This CDR3 comprises 17 residues. V gave up 1 base and J gave up 2 bases; unmatched junction bases: 7. The CDR3 here is CASSIALGQGRNYGYTF. The CDR3 DNA sequence: TGTGCCAGTAGTATAGCACTGGGACAGGGGCGAAACTATGGCTACACCTTC.

J is TRBJ1-1 and V is TRBV28; no firm D call. The CDR3 contains 13 residues. Per germline, CDR1 MDHEN and CDR2 SYDVKM. The V gene lost 2 bases and the J gene lost 0 bases, with 4 bases spanning the gap. CDR3 sequence reads: CASSLGLNTEAFF. The CDR3 DNA is TGTGCCAGCAGTTTAGGCTTGAACACTGAAGCTTTCTTT.

This chain links TRBV29-1 with TRBJ2-3; D is unclear. V lost 3 bases and J lost 1, with 11 bases in between. CDR1 SQVTM and CDR2 ANQGSEA come from the germline V gene. This CDR3 spans 14 amino acids. The CDR3 DNA reads as TGCAGCGTTGAGAGACCCGAGGGCACAGATACGCAGTATTTT. Translated, it gives CSVERPEGTDTQYF.

In its sample, this clone was seen once. The chain employs TRBV5-1 and TRBJ2-7; 7 nucleotides align to TRBD1. CDR3 length: 13 residues. The trim removed 3 bases at V and 3 bases at J, leaving 3 bases unmatched. Germline V lookup: CDR1 SGHRS, CDR2 YFSETQ. CDR3 residues: CASSSTGYYEQYF. As DNA, the CDR3 is TGCGCCAGCAGCTCGACAGGGTACTACGAGCAGTACTTC.

This sequence joins TRBV29-1 and TRBJ2-1; TRBD2 matches 16 bases. The V gene end was trimmed by 5 bases and the J gene end by 7 bases; junction bases not matched to a gene: 5. This CDR3 comprises 15 residues. The germline CDR1 and CDR2 sequences are SQVTM and ANQGSEA. CDR3 bases: TGCAGCGTTCCGCCGGGACTAGCGGGAGGGAATGAGCAGTTCTTC. As protein: CSVPPGLAGGNEQFF.

V and J are TRBV4-1 and TRBJ1-1; no clear D. V lost 0 bases and J 1 base, leaving 9 bases between the germline ends. This CDR3 spans 15 amino acids. The germline CDR1 and CDR2 sequences are MGHRA and YSYEKL. This CDR3 is CASSQEGSGNTEAFF. The CDR3 bases are TGCGCCAGCAGCCAAGAAGGGAGTGGGAACACTGAAGCTTTCTTT.

In DNA, the CDR3 is TGTGCCAGCAGCCTTGGGGGGACAGGCGTAAAAGCTTTCTTT. Its protein product is CASSLGGTGVKAFF. The gene calls are TRBV3-1 (or the pseudogene TRBV3-2) and TRBJ1-1; the match to TRBD1 covers 8 bases. CDR3 size: 14 residues. Losses at the gene ends were 4 bases for V and 9 bases for J; bases not matched to a gene: 10. Germline V CDR1 and CDR2: LGHDT, YNNKEL (reference sequence).